The sample holds a few counts of the clone carrying this T cell receptor (beta chain). The target antigen is unknown. This entry is derived from a study of blood T cells in healthy people across ages. CDR3 size: 13 residues. V gave up 5 bases and J gave up 4 bases, with 9 bases separating them. Study-wide results and caveats: Strongly correlated with naive T cell percentage was TCR beta diversity.

Then a second PCR, running roughly 6 to 11 cycles, was carried out with a sample-barcoded 5' primer and a J-beta primer mix. Individual samples furnished no less than 2.5 million CDR3-containing paired-end reads apiece. TCRdb called the 5' RACE reads again in MiXCR, with one record for every CDR3 protein. The profile shows approximately 780,000 distinct CDR3 sequences, about 26% of them singletons. This sample was shared with a second study, whose subject was T cells of mothers and their children. That source reports: Donation involved three healthy Caucasian mothers and the six children that they had. Mothers gave over 8 million TCR beta CDR3 reads each, and children several million each.

The sample comprised blood. The chain joins TRBV12-3 or TRBV12-4 to TRBJ1-3; a possible D gene is TRBD1 (5 bases). This TCR came from a boy between 10 and 17 years old in good health. CDR3 coding DNA: TGTGCCAGCAGTCCCGGGACGGGAAACACCATATATTTT. Translated: CASSPGTGNTIYF.